The 21 T cell receptor beta chains listed next were all sequenced from one sample in a study of T-cell memory formation after mild COVID-19 (dated by TCRdb to the early 2020s). The method behind the library was 5' RACE. Instrument on record: Illumina NovaSeq 6000. TCRdb ran its own pipeline on the public reads, namely fastp trimming at Q25 and MiXCR clone calling, and kept in-frame beta chains. Rows with one shared CDR3 protein collapse into an entry with the most common genes and DNA. The sample data list hundreds of thousands of distinct CDR3 sequences, and about 18% of these were observed just once. The ten largest make up approximately 13% of the sample. Material: PBMCs or a T cell subset sorted from them (not recorded which). All receptors derive from an adult woman who had mild COVID-19 (a few samples of this study predate the infection). The sample titles of this study are shuffled in the database, so cell type and time point are left out; the donor was told from shared clones.

This clonotype was seen many times. V usage is TRBV7-3 and J usage is TRBJ2-3; D not resolved. The CDR3 length is 13 residues. V lost 4 bases and J lost 1, with 6 bases in between. From germline, CDR1 is SGHTA and CDR2 FQGTGA. CDR3 residues: CASSSYGTDTQYF. CDR3 bases: TGTGCCAGCAGCTCGTACGGCACAGATACGCAGTATTTT.

The sample holds a few counts of this clonotype. The chain is built from TRBV7-2 and TRBJ2-3; 7 nucleotides line up with TRBD2. Looked up from germline, CDR1 is SGHTA and CDR2 is FQGNSA. V lost 1 base, J lost 5 bases, and 9 bases stayed unmatched. CDR3 size: 16 residues. The CDR3 sequence: CASSLGGGLRLDTQYF. The CDR3 region has the DNA TGTGCCAGCAGCTTAGGCGGGGGACTGCGCTTAGATACGCAGTATTTT.

This clonotype has a handful of counts. The rearrangement links TRBV24-1 to TRBJ2-2; no reliable D call. Germline CDR1 is KGHDR and CDR2 is SFDVKD. Trimming took 2 bases from V and 1 from J, leaving 7 bases between them. There are 15 residues in the CDR3. The CDR3 region has the DNA TGTGCCACCAGTGATTCGGCACTGAACACCGGGGAGCTGTTTTTT. The encoded protein is CATSDSALNTGELFF.

The chain has TRBV12-3 or TRBV12-4 and TRBJ2-4; TRBD1 is a possible D gene (6 bases). The V and J ends lost 7 bases and 2 bases respectively, with 18 bases between them. This CDR3 has 16 residues. Written as DNA, the CDR3 is TGTGCCAGCACCCGGTCAGGGGCAGTTACCAAAAACATTCAGTACTTC. As protein: CASTRSGAVTKNIQYF.

This clonotype was seen more than once but under ten times. The chain has TRBV25-1 and TRBJ2-1; 13 nucleotides line up with TRBD2. This CDR3 is built from 15 residues. V lost 4 bases, J lost 9 bases, and 6 bases stayed unmatched. The germline CDR1 and CDR2 sequences are MGHDK and SYGVNS. The CDR3 reads CASSAPGLAGTEQFF. In DNA form, the CDR3 reads TGTGCCAGCAGTGCCCCGGGACTAGCGGGAACTGAGCAGTTCTTC.

This rearrangement joins TRBV15 to TRBJ2-7, with D possibly matching TRBD1 (6 bases). Trimming pared 4 bases from V and 1 base from J, leaving 14 bases between. The CDR3 is 15 amino acids. Germline V CDR1 and CDR2: LNHNV, YYDKDF (reference sequence). The CDR3 here is CATSKGPTGSYEQYF. The CDR3 bases are TGTGCCACCAGCAAAGGCCCGACAGGTTCCTACGAGCAGTACTTC.

As DNA, the CDR3 is TGTGCCAGCAGTGGTCTGGGGGAGCGGGGCTATGGCTACACCTTC. This translates into CASSGLGERGYGYTF. V is TRBV25-1 and J is TRBJ1-2; a weak D match, TRBD1 (5 bases). The CDR3 contains 15 residues. Germline values: CDR1 MGHDK, CDR2 SYGVNS. Deletions cut 4 bases from V and 4 bases from J, with 16 bases between.

This clonotype was counted a few times. The J gene is TRBJ2-5, the V gene TRBV11-3, with D maybe TRBD1 (6 bases). Germline V gene data show CDR1 as SGHNT and CDR2 as YENEEA. The V gene lost 5 bases and the J gene lost 7 bases, with 20 bases spanning the gap. This CDR3 is built from 15 residues. Here the CDR3 reads CASSVQGPESGTQYF. The CDR3 nucleotides are TGTGCCAGCAGCGTACAGGGTCCCGAGTCGGGGACCCAGTACTTC.

This clonotype was observed a few times. The DNA of the CDR3 is TGTGCCAGCGGGTGGCAGGGGGCAGATGAGCAGTTCTTC. This encodes CASGWQGADEQFF. The chain recombines TRBV7-8 with TRBJ2-1; 8 nucleotides align to TRBD1. Germline-derived CDR1 and CDR2 are SGHVS and FQNEAQ. V dropped 8 bases and J dropped 8; count of bases not matched to a gene: 8. CDR3 length equals 13 residues.

This clonotype turned up a few times. This chain uses TRBV6-1 with TRBJ2-1, with 8 bases that match TRBD2. Trimming took 2 bases from V and 8 from J; bases not matched to a gene: 5. Germline CDR1 and CDR2: MNHNS and SASEGT. The CDR3 length is 14 residues. This CDR3 is CASSEPGLVHEQFF. The CDR3 DNA is TGTGCCAGCAGTGAACCGGGACTAGTACATGAGCAGTTCTTC.

This clonotype has only a few counts. This sequence joins TRBV7-2 and TRBJ2-4, with TRBD2 matching over 11 bases. The J segment lost 0 bases and the V segment lost 3 bases, leaving 4 bases of the junction unmatched. The germline V gene has CDR1 SGHTA and CDR2 FQGNSA. This CDR3 is 17 amino acids long. CDR3 sequence (DNA): TGTGCCAGCAGCTTTTGGACTAGCGGGTTAGCCAAAAACATTCAGTACTTC. This sequence encodes CASSFWTSGLAKNIQYF.

The chain links TRBV7-6 to TRBJ1-3; tentative D call: TRBD1 (6 bases). The V end lost 6 bases, the J end lost 0 bases, and 12 bases lay between the germline ends. The CDR3 runs to 15 residues. The V gene's germline CDR1 is SGHVS and CDR2 FNYEAQ. CDR3 sequence: CASRSTGISGNTIYF. The CDR3 coding sequence is TGTGCCAGCAGATCTACAGGGATCTCTGGAAACACCATATATTTT. Full variable domain (missing parts from reference TRBV7-6 and TRBJ1-3): GAGVSQSPRYKVTKRGQDVALRCDPISGHVSLYWYRQALGQGPEFLTYFNYEAQQDKSGLPNDRFSAERPEGSISTLTIQRTEQRDSAMYRCASRSTGISGNTIYFGEGSWLTVV.

This clonotype was seen repeatedly, ten times or more. The genes are TRBV7-9 and TRBJ2-4; 12 positions agree with TRBD2. The CDR3 is made up of 16 amino acids. V shed 3 bases, J shed 8 bases, and the junction held 8 bases outside the gene matches. CDR1 SEHNR and CDR2 FQNEAQ come from the germline V gene (reference sequence). DNA for the CDR3: TGTGCCAGCAGCTTCGGACTAGCGGGGACTGCAGACATTCAGTACTTC. This sequence encodes CASSFGLAGTADIQYF.

V gene TRBV6-1 combines with J gene TRBJ2-5; D remains ambiguous. Germline lookup yields CDR1 MNHNS and CDR2 SASEGT. V gave up 6 bases and J gave up 1 base, with 9 bases separating them. The CDR3 has 13 residues. The CDR3 coding sequence is TGTGCCAGCAGGAGCAGGCTCCAAGAGACCCAGTACTTC. Protein: CASRSRLQETQYF.

V and J are TRBV5-1 and TRBJ2-5; TRBD1 matches at 11 bases. In germline, CDR1 is SGHRS, CDR2 YFSETQ. This CDR3 has 15 residues. V gave up 3 bases and J gave up 3 bases; unmatched junction bases: 4. The chain's CDR3 is CASSSRDRGEETQYF. The CDR3 DNA is TGCGCCAGCAGCTCACGGGACAGGGGGGAAGAGACCCAGTACTTC.

This chain uses TRBV11-2 with TRBJ2-7; perhaps TRBD1 as D (6 bases). Trimming shortened V by 6 bases and J by 0 bases, and 12 bases separated the two germline ends. Germline lookup yields CDR1 SGHAT and CDR2 FQNNGV. The CDR3 has 14 residues. In nucleotides, the CDR3 is TGTGCCAGCAGTTTTGGGACATCCTCCTACGAGCAGTACTTC. Translated, it gives CASSFGTSSYEQYF.

V and J are TRBV7-8 and TRBJ2-1; D is ambiguous. V was pared by 2 bases and J by 5 bases, with 19 bases between. This CDR3 region has 17 residues. Germline V gene data show CDR1 as SGHVS and CDR2 as FQNEAQ. The CDR3 bases are TGTGCCAGCAGCTTAAGTCGAGTCCCACTCACCGACAATGAGCAGTTCTTC. It encodes CASSLSRVPLTDNEQFF.

This clonotype turned up a few times. V and J are TRBV6-2 or TRBV6-3 and TRBJ1-1; TRBD1 aligns across 7 bases. Germline lookup yields CDR1 MNHEY and CDR2 SVGEGT. The CDR3 covers 14 residues. V lost 5 bases, J lost 3 bases, and 6 bases stayed unmatched. The CDR3 nucleotides read TGTGCCAGCAGTACCCTACAGGGGTACACTGAAGCTTTCTTT. Amino acid sequence: CASSTLQGYTEAFF.

This clonotype occurred many times. This chain joins TRBV6-2 or TRBV6-3 and TRBJ2-7; D call uncertain. Trimming removed 0 bases from V and 4 bases from J, with 19 bases in between. There are 17 residues in the CDR3. CDR1 and CDR2 (germline): MNHEY, SVGEGT. The CDR3 region has the DNA TGTGCCAGCAGTTACTCTCAAGGCCGTTGGGCTAGGTACGAGCAGTACTTC. Its protein is CASSYSQGRWARYEQYF.

The chain carries TRBV19 and TRBJ2-1; D is undetermined. The germline V and J ends were trimmed by 1 base and 4 bases, with 5 bases remaining between them. Germline V gene data show CDR1 as LNHDA and CDR2 as SQIVND (reference sequence). The CDR3 sequence is 13 residues long. The CDR3 loop reads CASSIAPYNEQFF. CDR3 nucleotide sequence: TGTGCCAGTAGTATAGCCCCGTACAATGAGCAGTTCTTC.

This clonotype turned up a few times. CDR3 amino acids: CSAPGGGSEQFF. CDR3 in DNA: TGCAGTGCTCCGGGGGGAGGGAGTGAGCAGTTCTTC. The rearrangement joins TRBV20-1 to TRBJ2-1; 7 nucleotides agree with TRBD2. The CDR3 extends over 12 amino acids. Germline V gene sequence: CDR1 DFQATT, CDR2 SNEGSKA (reference sequence). Unmatched junction bases numbered 7, after V lost 5 bases and J lost 9 bases.